This T cell receptor (beta chain) is from a study of T cell responses to AZD1222 COVID-19 vaccine. General observations from the study: Per reports, nearly half of all spike-specific TCRs target regions that are unmutated in variants. Donor demographics were predominantly white British with a female majority; clonal diversity may be underestimated.

About this clone: Its target is not known.

Generated by immunoSEQ multiplex PCR, the TCRdb table keeps only in-frame clones and is missing some. The profile shows approximately 100,000 clones, less than 95% of them singletons. This TCR came from an adult in good health. Source: peripheral blood, taken on day 0 of AZD1222 vaccination.

CDR3 in amino acids: CASSPRTEYQETQYF. CDR3 in DNA: TGTGCCAGCAGTCCACGGACAGAGTACCAAGAGACCCAGTACTTC. The gene calls are TRBV28 and TRBJ2-5, with D tentatively TRBD1 (6 bases). Germline assignment: CDR1 MDHEN and CDR2 SYDVKM. The CDR3 is 15 amino acids. The ends were cut back, 5 bases at V and 0 bases at J, with 13 bases in the middle.